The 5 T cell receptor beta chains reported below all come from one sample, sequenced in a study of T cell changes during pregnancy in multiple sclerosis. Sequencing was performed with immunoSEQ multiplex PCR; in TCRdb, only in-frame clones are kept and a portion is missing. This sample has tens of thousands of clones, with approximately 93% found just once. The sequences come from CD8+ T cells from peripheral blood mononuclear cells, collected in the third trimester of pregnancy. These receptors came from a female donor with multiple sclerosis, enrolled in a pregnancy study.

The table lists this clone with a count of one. This CDR3 reads CASSLGRRLNTEAFF. CDR3 DNA: TGCGCCAGCAGCTTGGGACGGAGGTTAAACACTGAAGCTTTCTTT. This chain joins TRBV5-1 and TRBJ1-1; D is unclear. Germline-derived CDR1 and CDR2 are SGHRS and YFSETQ. The CDR3 loop spans 15 amino acids. The V end lost 0 bases, the J end lost 2 bases, and 11 bases lay between the germline ends.

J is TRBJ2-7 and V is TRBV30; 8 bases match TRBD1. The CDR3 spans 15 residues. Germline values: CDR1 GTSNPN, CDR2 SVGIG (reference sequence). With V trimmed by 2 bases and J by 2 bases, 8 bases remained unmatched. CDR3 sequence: CAWSRGTGGTYEQYF. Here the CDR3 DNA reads TGTGCCTGGAGTAGGGGTACAGGGGGGACCTACGAGCAGTACTTC.

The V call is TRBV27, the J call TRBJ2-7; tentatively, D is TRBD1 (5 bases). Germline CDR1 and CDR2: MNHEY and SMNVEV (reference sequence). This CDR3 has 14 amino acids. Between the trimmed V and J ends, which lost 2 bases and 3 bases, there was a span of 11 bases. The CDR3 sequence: CASSLSRQSYEQYF. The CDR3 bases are TGTGCCAGCAGTTTAAGCCGACAGAGCTACGAGCAGTACTTC.

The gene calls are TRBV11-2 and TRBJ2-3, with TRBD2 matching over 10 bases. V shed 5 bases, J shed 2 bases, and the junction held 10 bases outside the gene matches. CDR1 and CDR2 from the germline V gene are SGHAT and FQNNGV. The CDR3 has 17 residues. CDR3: CASSLAAGGKFTDTQYF. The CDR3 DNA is TGTGCCAGCAGCCTCGCAGCGGGAGGGAAATTCACAGATACGCAGTATTTT.

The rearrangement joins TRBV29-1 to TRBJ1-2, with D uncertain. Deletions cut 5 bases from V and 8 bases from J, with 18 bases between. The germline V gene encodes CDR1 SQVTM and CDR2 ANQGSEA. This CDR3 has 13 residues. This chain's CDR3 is CSVSGIGVAGYTF. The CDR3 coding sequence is TGCAGCGTTAGCGGGATTGGGGTAGCGGGCTACACCTTC.